This TCR beta chain was obtained from a study of T-cell reconstitution after alpha-beta-depleted transplantation in children. Study-wide results and limits: Several patients had high TCRbeta diversity at day 60; it came from surviving recipient T cells and thymic progenitors.

V lost 7 bases to trimming and J lost 6 bases, with 19 bases between them. The germline CDR1 and CDR2 sequences are MNHNS and SASEGT. The CDR3 runs 15 residues. Unique molecular identifiers were incorporated when the TCRbeta library was constructed. TCRdb redid the calling of the PCR reads with MiXCR, one entry per CDR3 protein. In the table there are 200,000 to 250,000 distinct CDR3 sequences, just under 8.5% of which are singletons. This clonotype was detected many times. Its specificity is not known. The chain joins TRBV6-1 to TRBJ2-1; possibly TRBD2 for D (6 bases). The clonotype was recovered from a male patient younger than 18 who had a stem cell transplant for acute lymphoblastic leukemia, so the T cells may come from the graft donor. The sample in question was PBMCs, mostly from graft donor cells, obtained 180 days after TCRalphabeta/CD19-depleted stem cell transplant. CDR3: CASNVPGGAINEQFF. In nucleotides, the CDR3 is TGTGCCAGCAACGTTCCAGGCGGGGCGATCAATGAGCAGTTCTTC.